This TCR beta chain was documented in a study of T-cell memory formation after mild COVID-19. Background on the study: Largely donor-specific TCR clusters were found.

MiXCR was run by TCRdb on the 5' RACE reads, yielding one entry per CDR3 protein. The data hold 57,000 or so distinct CDR3 sequences, with 9.3% observed a single time. Study observations and caveats: Clones contracting across day 15 to 85 had a balanced CD4/CD8 profile; later expanding clones leaned CD4+.

The V and J ends lost 1 base and 3 bases respectively, with 6 bases between them. Germline V gene sequence: CDR1 DFQATT, CDR2 SNEGSKA (reference sequence). The CDR3 sequence is 12 residues long. This clonotype appeared many times. The target antigen is unknown. The sequence derives from a man younger than 35 who had mild COVID-19 (a few samples of this study predate the infection). Cell type and time point are not known. The J gene is TRBJ2-5, the V gene TRBV20-1; D unclear. The sample taken for sequencing was PBMCs or a T cell subset sorted from them (not recorded which). The CDR3 nucleotides are TGCAGTGCTAGAGGCTCGGAAGAGACCCAGTACTTC. This translates into CSARGSEETQYF.